This T cell receptor beta chain comes out of a study of CD8 T cells in Susac syndrome (dated by TCRdb to the late 2010s). The study in broad terms: Among the Susac syndrome patients who were sequenced, clinically active disease was present in 5 or 6 and clinical remission was observed in fewer than 10. At the time of blood withdrawal, Susac syndrome patients were either therapy-naive, taking corticosteroids (with some also receiving IVIg), or on IVIg alone. Whether CD8+ T cell activation and differentiation in Susac syndrome was antigen driven was tested using repertoire sequencing. Overall study outcomes, separate from this receptor: The number of individuals in the TCR sequencing and HLA analysis was acknowledged as relatively small. No clonal expansion was detected in the CD4+ T cell repertoire of Susac syndrome patients.

This clonotype appeared once. Its binding antigen is unknown. No much larger clonotype is one base removed from it; base qualities were not supplied. One read gives only weak evidence. Peripheral blood CD8+ and CD4+ T cells from healthy donors, Susac syndrome patients and multiple sclerosis patients were profiled using high-throughput TCR beta sequencing. The Susac syndrome patients fulfilled recently defined diagnostic criteria for definite or probable disease. Bulk CD8+ and CD4+ T cells were purified by magnetic negative isolation, while CD8+ TEMRA cells were enriched using FACS. Blood was collected in EDTA tubes and processed within 24 hours, with PBMCs isolated through density gradient centrifugation. PBMCs intended for TCR sequencing were cryopreserved in liquid nitrogen and thawed later in a water bath at 37 degrees C. Purity of sorted or isolated CD4+, CD8+ and CD8+ TEMRA cells was at least 90%.

RNA was extracted using the RNeasy kit, and about 0.5 to 1 microgram was reverse transcribed with random hexamers. The immunoSEQ multiplex PCR assay, covering 54 Vbeta and 13 Jbeta segments, was used to amplify TCR beta CDR3 regions. PCR amplification bias was corrected by using a synthetic template baseline for primer optimization and computational correction. The paper's data handling went like this. Reads were assigned to V, D and J genes according to IMGT and analyzed in immunoSEQ Analyzer, with only productive sequences retained. Clonality was calculated as one minus the Shannon entropy normalized by log2 of the number of productive unique sequences. For each patient and control, public and private clones were evaluated within the 100 most prevalent clones. Clones were defined as Susac-specific when absent from the healthy and MS cohorts, from some 1,100 published viral clones and from other ImmuneACCESS disease sequences. TCRdb reprocessed the public reads (quality trimming at Q25 with fastp, clone calling with MiXCR) and kept in-frame beta chains. Each entry merges the rows of one CDR3 protein and shows their most common DNA and genes. These V and J calls are TCRdb output, not the study's own analysis. In all, the sample holds over 100,000 distinct CDR3 sequences, and over 95% of those were seen once. The ten largest clonotypes hold about 0.14% of the sample.

Input material: CD4+ T cells from PBMCs. This receptor was taken from a human donor with Susac syndrome.

The nucleotide sequence is given as TGTGCCAGCAGTTTGAAACTACTCGGGACTAGCGGGAGAGTGACAGATACGCAGTATTTT. This translates into CASSLKLLGTSGRVTDTQYF. Recombination connected TRBV27 to TRBJ2-3; 14 of the junction bases match TRBD2. Spanning cysteine to phenylalanine, the CDR3 consists of 20 amino acids. Here the CDR3 DNA is all that survives: 60 bases in frame from base 1. According to the germline V gene (reference sequence), CDR1 reads MNHEY and CDR2 reads SMNVEV. Clipping removes 3 bases from V and 3 bases from J, with 14 as the unmatched junction base count.